This TCR beta chain was recorded in a study of blood T cell repertoires in COVID-19. Study as a whole: Researchers got acute and convalescent COVID-19 samples from the United States, Italy and Spain. T cells, B-cell-depleted T cells, or PBMCs provided the cDNA or gDNA that served as material.

CDR3 length equals 15 residues. The V and J ends lost 4 bases and 6 bases, in that order; junction bases with no gene match: 11. Germline assignment: CDR1 SGHKS and CDR2 YYEKEE (reference sequence). Study processing details: Estimates of nucleated cell counts were drawn from the amplification of reference gene primers. Sequenced by immunoSEQ multiplex PCR; TCRdb stores in-frame clones only, minus some. The DNA was the basis for D and trimming; V, J and clone size are from that table. The sample shows 260,000 or so clones, 84% of them seen only once. This TCR came from a human donor in a cohort sampled during active COVID-19. Input material: peripheral blood. The gene calls are TRBV5-5 and TRBJ2-3, with TRBD2 matching 7 bases. CDR3 region: CASSGGLFIDDTQYF. The CDR3 DNA is TGTGCCAGCAGCGGGGGACTATTTATCGACGATACGCAGTATTTT. The full variable domain, completed using reference TRBV5-5 and TRBJ2-3, is DAGVTQSPTHLIKTRGQQVTLRCSPISGHKSVSWYQQVLGQGPQFIFQYYEKEERGRGNFPDRFSARQFPNYSSELNVNALLLGDSALYLCASSGGLFIDDTQYFGPGTRLTVL.